This T cell receptor beta chain was sequenced for a study of blood T cell repertoires in COVID-19. Study-level information: From T cells, B-cell-depleted T cells, or PBMCs came the material, which was cDNA or gDNA.

Original processing notes: Amplified reference gene primers provided the basis for estimating nucleated cell counts. Produced via immunoSEQ multiplex PCR; TCRdb's table is partial and in-frame only. Clone size and V and J calls were adopted from that table, with D and trimming inferred from the DNA. Here the sample spans about 140,000 clones, 75% to 85% being singletons. The CDR3 consists of 14 residues. Germline assignment: CDR1 MDHEN and CDR2 SYDVKM. The V gene lost 5 bases and the J gene lost 8 bases, with 18 bases spanning the gap. The chain couples TRBV28 to TRBJ1-2; D may be TRBD1 (5 bases). Sequences were obtained from peripheral blood. The receptor was derived from a woman aged 45-59 years with acute or convalescent COVID-19. The DNA of the CDR3 is TGTGCCAGCAGTACTGTGGGGCTGGCGGGGGGCTACACCTTC. It is translated as CASSTVGLAGGYTF.